A selection of T cell receptor beta chains follows, all from one sample in a study of T cell changes during pregnancy in multiple sclerosis. Some clones are missing from TCRdb's copy, which holds only in-frame ones; the method was immunoSEQ multiplex PCR. Of about 67,000 clones detected, 90% to 95% appear once; the ten largest clones hold 1.5% to 2%. The sample consisted of peripheral blood, taken in the first trimester of pregnancy. The receptors shown here come from a female donor in good health, enrolled as a control in a pregnancy study. CDR3s include the opening cysteine and the closing phenylalanine or tryptophan.

>TRBJ2-7|TRBV5-4
CASSLARASGKQQYF
>TRBJ2-1|TRBV29-1
CSVGTILGDEQFF
>TRBJ2-1|TRBV6-5
CASSTWTGYNEQFF
>TRBJ2-7|TRBV2
CASRETRSSYEQYF
>TRBJ2-5|TRBV11-3
CASSLDRDSVNGTQYF
>TRBJ2-3|TRBV7-8
CASRPALREGRDTQYF
>TRBJ1-5|TRBV2
CASMRTPGNQPQHF
>TRBJ2-3|TRBV25-1
CASSFLAGERGNTQYF
>TRBJ2-7|TRBV7-9
CASSLRSSSDPSGEQYF
>TRBJ1-1|TRBV7-9
CASSIGVGGSTEAFF
>TRBJ2-1|TRBV19
CASKDSVYNEQFF
>TRBJ2-7|TRBV28
CASGRSSYEQYF
>TRBJ2-4|TRBV18
CASSHRGGLLAKNIQYF
>TRBJ2-1|TRBV19
CASKSTREQANEQFF
>TRBJ1-1|TRBV6-5
CASGLLGGETEAFF
>TRBJ2-7|TRBV18
CASSPTGTGTYEQYF
>TRBJ2-3|TRBV5-1
CASSLGDRGPTDTQYF
>TRBJ2-7|TRBV28
CASSLKPGDSLSYEQYF
>TRBJ2-3|TRBV29-1
CSADVRDRGTDTQYF
>TRBJ2-7|TRBV7-2
CASSPTGTSGYEQYF
>TRBJ2-7|TRBV6-1
CASRDSSGIYEQYF
>TRBJ1-5|TRBV27
CASSFIRGGPQHF
>TRBJ2-5|TRBV5-8
CASSPTGVRETQYF
>TRBJ2-1|TRBV11-2
CASSFSGYNEQFF
>TRBJ2-5|TRBV7-9
CASSWDRGRETQYF
>TRBJ2-3|TRBV5-1
CASSAGLASDTQYF
>TRBJ1-1|TRBV7-9
CASSETGTTEAFF
>TRBJ1-5|TRBV19
CASSITGSNQPQHF
>TRBJ2-3|TRBV29-1
CSVDRGHTDTQYF
>TRBJ1-4|TRBV10-1
CASSAQKTTNEKLFF
>TRBJ2-2|TRBV11-2
CASSPGQVWDTGELFF
>TRBJ1-2|TRBV19
CASSIDRGFYGYTF
>TRBJ2-3|TRBV5-1
CASSLEYNTDTQYF
>TRBJ2-3|TRBV4-1
CASSQGGLAGGSDTQYF